This section outlines one T cell receptor beta chain sequence together with its context. These data originate in a study of blood T cell repertoires in COVID-19. Study at large: Donors in the United States, Italy and Spain gave samples during acute or convalescent COVID-19.

The length of the CDR3 is 13 residues. V lost 6 bases, J lost 8 bases, and 6 bases stayed unmatched. Germline lookup yields CDR1 MDHEN and CDR2 SYDVKM. Libraries were prepared by immunoSEQ multiplex PCR; TCRdb keeps only in-frame clonotypes and omits some of them. The table records about 190,000 clones, about 81% of them present only once. The sequenced material came from PBMCs or T cells enriched from blood (not recorded which). The V call is TRBV28, the J call TRBJ1-2; the match to TRBD1 covers 10 bases. The sequence came from a woman in her 30s who had recovered from COVID-19. The CDR3 spells CASRGQGWRGYTF. In DNA, the CDR3 is TGTGCCAGCAGGGGACAGGGGTGGCGGGGCTACACCTTC.